This T cell receptor (beta chain) was sequenced in a study of blood T cell repertoires in COVID-19 (dated by TCRdb to 2020 to 2022). As for the study more broadly: The collaborator samples originated in the United States, Italy and Spain and spanned the acute and convalescent phases of COVID-19. The material from the prospective study consisted of cDNA or gDNA derived from T cells, B-cell-depleted T cells, or PBMCs. The dataset comprised deeply sampled blood TCRbeta repertoires from subjects exposed to, actively infected with, or recovered from COVID-19. A freely available public database, intended as a resource for researchers studying the immune response to SARS-CoV-2, is where the repertoires were released. The samples were drawn from two sources: the first 160 participants of the ongoing ImmuneRACE study, and 1,254 subjects contributed by 6 global collaborators. Sample metadata almost always included a de-identified subject ID, COVID-19 status, age in years and sex. Where available, HLA class I and class II types were taken from metadata supplied by the sample provider and were not determined by assay-based typing.

TCRbeta CDR3 regions were amplified from genomic DNA using the immunoSEQ Assay, a bias-controlled multiplex PCR. Concerning the study's data processing: The number of nucleated cells in each sample was estimated by amplification of reference gene primers within the assay. To quantify the absolute abundance of each unique TCRbeta CDR3 rearrangement, sequence reads were collapsed and filtered. For each sample, productive Simpson clonality was calculated as the square root of Simpson's diversity index across productive rearrangements. The immuneACCESS repertoire file appears here via TCRdb, limited to in-frame rearrangements. These files lack a portion of the clones; in checked studies, under half of the deficit traces to unresolved V genes, and the cause of the others is not known. That table gives V, J and clone size, and the DNA gave D and trimming. Recorded for this sample are 290,000 or so clones; roughly 80% of them occurred a single time. The ten largest clones add up to around 5% of the sample.

Its CDR3 holds 15 amino acids, cysteine through phenylalanine. Only the CDR3 DNA stays, 45 bases, in frame from base 1. CDR1 and CDR2, looked up from the germline V gene (reference sequence), are WNHNN and SYGVQD. Trimming accounts for 3 bases at V and 2 bases at J, while the number of junction bases matched to no gene is 4. As concerns this clone: Which antigen it targets is not known. Within one base of it there is no much larger clone, and no base qualities were kept.

In the prospective study, participants were roughly 18 to 100 years old, resided in 24 geographic areas of the United States, and were enrolled through a virtual design. In the prospective study, participants were assigned to cohorts based on the clinical history participants reported in a screening survey and a study questionnaire. Exposed participants had been in contact with someone with a PCR-confirmed or clinician-diagnosed COVID-19 case within 2 weeks of study entry. In the prospective study, whole blood, serum and a nasopharyngeal or oropharyngeal swab were collected from each participant by mobile phlebotomists. Prospective study participants could optionally give additional blood draws and questionnaires over an approximately two-month period. Blood samples from the prospective study were shipped frozen or at room temperature prior to DNA extraction. What the study reported, not specific to this receptor: How much clinical and demographic metadata was included differed by source and by participant, and the metadata was provided uncurated.

This sequence uses TRBV10-1 and TRBJ2-5; 9 nucleotides in the junction match TRBD2. Material: PBMCs or T cells enriched from blood (not recorded which). This clonotype was sampled from a man aged 35 to 55 who had been exposed to COVID-19. The base sequence is TGCGCCAGCAGTGATGGGCTAGCGGGACAAGAGACCCAGTACTTC. It encodes CASSDGLAGQETQYF.